The rows below give T cell receptor beta chains drawn from one sample of a study of T cell responses to AZD1222 COVID-19 vaccine. Sequencing was performed with immunoSEQ multiplex PCR; in TCRdb, only in-frame clones are kept and a portion is missing. The sample comprises some 120,000 clones, roughly nine tenths of which are singletons, and less than 4.5% rests with the top ten. The sequenced sample was peripheral blood, obtained on day 0 of AZD1222 vaccination. Every receptor here comes from an adult in good health. Each CDR3 is given with its conserved first and last residue. Fields, in order: J gene, D gene, clone size, V gene, CDR3 DNA, CDR3 protein. A D gene is named only where the DNA matches it firmly. Some rows have no size entry. The others give once, few or many, or a class for an expanded clone.

J: TRBJ1-5; D: .; size: .; V: TRBV7-2; DNA: TGTGCCAGCAGCTTAGTCAGGGACAATCAGCCCCAGCATTTT; CDR3: CASSLVRDNQPQHF
J: TRBJ2-7; D: .; size: .; V: TRBV21-1; DNA: TGTGCCAGCAGCAAAGGACTGCTATTTGTCCACGAGCAGTACTTC; CDR3: CASSKGLLFVHEQYF
J: TRBJ1-2; D: .; size: .; V: TRBV10-3; DNA: TGTGCCACCAGCGTGGGAGGGGCACGTCGCTTGGACTATGGCTACACCTTC; CDR3: CATSVGGARRLDYGYTF
J: TRBJ1-1; D: .; size: .; V: TRBV11-3; DNA: TGTGCCAGCAGCCGAACCCCGGAAAACACTGAAGCTTTCTTT; CDR3: CASSRTPENTEAFF
J: TRBJ2-3; D: .; size: once; V: TRBV7-2; DNA: TGTGCCAGCAGCTTAGAACTAAGCACAGATACGCAGTATTTT; CDR3: CASSLELSTDTQYF
J: TRBJ2-1; D: TRBD1; size: .; V: TRBV24-1; DNA: TGTGCCACCAGTGATTTGGGACAGGGGTACAATGAGCAGTTCTTC; CDR3: CATSDLGQGYNEQFF
J: TRBJ2-7; D: .; size: .; V: TRBV18; DNA: TGTGCCAGCTCAATCGACCCTTCCTACGAGCAGTACTTC; CDR3: CASSIDPSYEQYF
J: TRBJ1-3; D: .; size: .; V: TRBV6-5; DNA: TGTGCCACCGAGACACCCCCGGTCTTCGCCATATATTTT; CDR3: CATETPPVFAIYF
J: TRBJ1-5; D: .; size: .; V: TRBV2; DNA: TGTGCCAGCAGTGAAGAACGGTTCAATCAGCCCCAGCATTTT; CDR3: CASSEERFNQPQHF
J: TRBJ1-6; D: .; size: .; V: TRBV18; DNA: TGTGCCAGCTCACAGACGGACGTCTATTCACCCCTCCACTTT; CDR3: CASSQTDVYSPLHF
J: TRBJ1-4; D: .; size: .; V: TRBV25-1; DNA: TGTGCCAGCAGTGGGTTAGGTCATTCAGGACAATCCGAAAAACTGTTTTTT; CDR3: CASSGLGHSGQSEKLFF
J: TRBJ1-6; D: .; size: .; V: TRBV7-2; DNA: TGTGCCAGCAGCTTACGTCAGGCCCTCTATAATTCACCCCTCCACTTT; CDR3: CASSLRQALYNSPLHF
J: TRBJ2-3; D: .; size: .; V: TRBV29-1; DNA: TGCAGCGTTCCCCAGGGATATCAAATCACAGATACGCAGTATTTT; CDR3: CSVPQGYQITDTQYF
J: TRBJ1-5; D: .; size: .; V: TRBV4-2; DNA: TGTGCCAGCAGCTACGGGACACAGGACAATCAGCCCCAGCATTTT; CDR3: CASSYGTQDNQPQHF
J: TRBJ1-6; D: TRBD1; size: .; V: TRBV12-3/TRBV12-4; DNA: TGTGCCAGCACGACAGGGTTGACACCCCTCCACTTT; CDR3: CASTTGLTPLHF
J: TRBJ2-3; D: TRBD2; size: .; V: TRBV6-2/TRBV6-3; DNA: TGTGCCAGCAGCAAGAGCCTAGCGGGAACCACAGATACGCAGTATTTT; CDR3: CASSKSLAGTTDTQYF
J: TRBJ1-1; D: .; size: .; V: TRBV23-1; DNA: TGCGCCAGCCCCATGGAGGGAGGGGGAACTGAAGCTTTCTTT; CDR3: CASPMEGGGTEAFF
J: TRBJ1-2; D: .; size: .; V: TRBV27; DNA: TGTGCCAGCAGTTCATCCCCACCCGACCCTAACTATGGCTACACCTTC; CDR3: CASSSSPPDPNYGYTF
J: TRBJ2-2; D: TRBD2; size: .; V: TRBV7-2; DNA: TGTGCCAGCAGCTTAATCCCAGCGGGGGGGCAAGGCGGGGAGCTGTTTTTT; CDR3: CASSLIPAGGQGGELFF
J: TRBJ2-7; D: TRBD1; size: .; V: TRBV7-6; DNA: TGTGCCAGCAGCTCTCAAGTTGGGACAGGTACCTACGAGCAGTACTTC; CDR3: CASSSQVGTGTYEQYF
J: TRBJ2-5; D: TRBD1; size: .; V: TRBV19; DNA: TGTGCCAGCAAGACAGGGGGAGAGACCCAGTACTTC; CDR3: CASKTGGETQYF
J: TRBJ1-1; D: .; size: .; V: TRBV5-4; DNA: TGTGCCAGCAGCTTGGGGCCGGACCAGGGAAGGTTAGTAGTCGAAGCTTTCTTT; CDR3: CASSLGPDQGRLVVEAFF
J: TRBJ2-1; D: TRBD2; size: .; V: TRBV19; DNA: TGTGCCAGTAGTATACCCAGGACTAGCGGGAGGGCGAATGAGCAGTTCTTC; CDR3: CASSIPRTSGRANEQFF
J: TRBJ2-2; D: TRBD2; size: .; V: TRBV6-1; DNA: TGTGCCAGCAGTGAACCCCCTATGGCGGGAGGACACACCGGGGAGCTGTTTTTT; CDR3: CASSEPPMAGGHTGELFF
J: TRBJ2-7; D: .; size: .; V: TRBV6-9; DNA: TGTGCCAGCAGTTCGCACAGCCACTACGAGCAGTACTTC; CDR3: CASSSHSHYEQYF
J: TRBJ1-6; D: .; size: .; V: TRBV7-6; DNA: TGTGCCAGCAGCCTGGAGGGCTTACAGGGAGGCTCACCCCTCCACTTT; CDR3: CASSLEGLQGGSPLHF
J: TRBJ1-3; D: .; size: .; V: TRBV10-3; DNA: TGTGCCATCAGTGGGGGATCCCAGGGGAACTCTGGAAACACCATATATTTT; CDR3: CAISGGSQGNSGNTIYF
J: TRBJ1-5; D: TRBD1; size: .; V: TRBV18; DNA: TGTGCCAGCTCACCGGACAGGGAGGCGCCCCAGCATTTT; CDR3: CASSPDREAPQHF
J: TRBJ2-3; D: TRBD2; size: few; V: TRBV4-1; DNA: TGCGCCAGCAGCCAAGATCTCCTAGCGGGGGGGACAGATACGCAGTATTTT; CDR3: CASSQDLLAGGTDTQYF
J: TRBJ1-1; D: .; size: .; V: TRBV5-1; DNA: TGCGCCAGCAGCTGGAGGGGGGAGCGGAACACTGAAGCTTTCTTT; CDR3: CASSWRGERNTEAFF
J: TRBJ1-6; D: .; size: once; V: TRBV11-1; DNA: TGTGCCAGCAGCTTCTCGGACATTAGTTCACCCCTCCACTTT; CDR3: CASSFSDISSPLHF
J: TRBJ1-2; D: .; size: once; V: TRBV2; DNA: TGTGCCAGCAGTGATTTCATTTCGCAGTATGGCTACACCTTC; CDR3: CASSDFISQYGYTF
J: TRBJ2-2; D: TRBD1; size: .; V: TRBV19; DNA: TGTGCCAGTACCTCTAGAGGGGCAGGGGGATTCACCGGGGAGCTGTTTTTT; CDR3: CASTSRGAGGFTGELFF
J: TRBJ1-2; D: .; size: .; V: TRBV28; DNA: TGTGCCAGCAGTTTGGGGCCCTATGGCTACACCTTC; CDR3: CASSLGPYGYTF
J: TRBJ1-4; D: TRBD1; size: few; V: TRBV2; DNA: TGTGCCAGCAGCCTACAGGGGAGGAATGAAAAACTGTTTTTT; CDR3: CASSLQGRNEKLFF
J: TRBJ1-3; D: TRBD1; size: .; V: TRBV5-4; DNA: TGTGCCAGCAGCTTGGGAGGGGGCAACTCTGGAAACACCATATATTTT; CDR3: CASSLGGGNSGNTIYF
J: TRBJ2-6; D: .; size: .; V: TRBV2; DNA: TGTGCCCTCGGAACTACCCCCATCTCTGGGGCCAACGTCCTGACTTTC; CDR3: CALGTTPISGANVLTF
J: TRBJ1-1; D: .; size: .; V: TRBV28; DNA: TGTGCCAGCACGAGGGGTCGGGCGGGGAACACTGAAGCTTTCTTT; CDR3: CASTRGRAGNTEAFF
J: TRBJ2-1; D: TRBD1; size: .; V: TRBV7-2; DNA: TGTGCCAGCAGCTTACTCGGGACAGGGTTTATGGATGAGCAGTTCTTC; CDR3: CASSLLGTGFMDEQFF
J: TRBJ1-1; D: .; size: .; V: TRBV19; DNA: TGTGCCAGTAGTATTTACGGTAAAGGACACCCGAACACTGAAGCTTTCTTT; CDR3: CASSIYGKGHPNTEAFF
J: TRBJ2-7; D: TRBD1; size: .; V: TRBV5-6; DNA: TGTGCCAGCAGCCCCTTAGGACAGGAGAGCTCCTACGAGCAGTACTTC; CDR3: CASSPLGQESSYEQYF
J: TRBJ1-2; D: .; size: once; V: TRBV23-1; DNA: TGCGCCAGCAGTCAATCGAAAGGTGGCTACACCTTC; CDR3: CASSQSKGGYTF
J: TRBJ1-1; D: .; size: .; V: TRBV21-1; DNA: TGTGCCAGCAGCACCCGGGACAGGAGGGACACTGAAGCTTTCTTT; CDR3: CASSTRDRRDTEAFF
J: TRBJ2-5; D: .; size: .; V: TRBV3-1/TRBV3-2; DNA: TGTGCCAGCAGCCAAGACCGGACGGGGATCCAAGAGACCCAGTACTTC; CDR3: CASSQDRTGIQETQYF
J: TRBJ2-7; D: .; size: .; V: TRBV5-1; DNA: TGCGCCAGCAGCTGGGGACGGGCGGCAGGCGAGCAGTACTTC; CDR3: CASSWGRAAGEQYF
J: TRBJ1-6; D: TRBD1; size: few; V: TRBV6-4; DNA: TGTGCCAGCAGTGAGGGGGAGGGGGCTTCACCCCTCCACTTT; CDR3: CASSEGEGASPLHF
J: TRBJ1-1; D: TRBD1; size: once; V: TRBV5-4; DNA: TGTGCCAGCAGCAGGGGACAGTCGAACACTGAAGCTTTCTTT; CDR3: CASSRGQSNTEAFF
J: TRBJ1-1; D: TRBD1; size: .; V: TRBV2; DNA: TGTGCCAGCAGTTCCCGGACAGGGGCGAGCACTGAAGCTTTCTTT; CDR3: CASSSRTGASTEAFF
J: TRBJ1-3; D: .; size: .; V: TRBV5-8; DNA: TGTGCCAGCAGCTCATCAAGAGGGAACACCATATATTTT; CDR3: CASSSSRGNTIYF
J: TRBJ1-1; D: .; size: .; V: TRBV28; DNA: TGTGCCAGCAGTTTCGGGGGGAGAAACACTGAAGCTTTCTTT; CDR3: CASSFGGRNTEAFF
J: TRBJ2-5; D: .; size: .; V: TRBV24-1; DNA: TGTGCCACCCAAGGGCCCGGGGAGACCCAGTACTTC; CDR3: CATQGPGETQYF
J: TRBJ2-7; D: .; size: .; V: TRBV3-1/TRBV3-2; DNA: TGTGCCAGCAGCCTAGGACGGGTTTACGAGCAGTACTTC; CDR3: CASSLGRVYEQYF
J: TRBJ1-5; D: .; size: .; V: TRBV2; DNA: TGTGCCAGCACCTTACAGTATAGCAATCAGCCCCAGCATTTT; CDR3: CASTLQYSNQPQHF
J: TRBJ1-1; D: .; size: .; V: TRBV19; DNA: TGTGCCAGTAGTGGGGACAAACAGATTTGGACTGAAGCTTTCTTT; CDR3: CASSGDKQIWTEAFF
J: TRBJ2-7; D: TRBD1; size: .; V: TRBV6-5; DNA: TGTGCCAGCAGTTACTCGGGACAGGGCGCCTACGAGCAGTACTTC; CDR3: CASSYSGQGAYEQYF
J: TRBJ1-2; D: TRBD1; size: .; V: TRBV18; DNA: TGTGCCAGCTCTCAAGCCGGGACAGGGGACTATGGCTACACCTTC; CDR3: CASSQAGTGDYGYTF
J: TRBJ1-1; D: .; size: .; V: TRBV4-1; DNA: TGCGCCAGCAGCCCCCGGACACAGAACACTGAAGCTTTCTTT; CDR3: CASSPRTQNTEAFF
J: TRBJ1-2; D: .; size: .; V: TRBV7-9; DNA: TGTGCCAGCAGCTTCGCTGGGGGCGAGGGCGGCTACACCTTC; CDR3: CASSFAGGEGGYTF